These 9 T cell receptor beta chains originate from one sample sequenced in a study of CD8+CD57+ T cells in acquired aplastic anemia. Researchers used genomic DNA as the template to profile TCR beta VDJ and CDR3. TCRdb fed the reads into MiXCR, producing one record per CDR3 protein. The table shows around 400,000 distinct CDR3 sequences, with about two thirds occurring only once. The specimen was sorted CD4+, CD8+, or CD8+CD57+ T cells (not recorded which) from PBMCs. The receptor source for this set is a human donor in good health, serving as a control.

As regards this clonotype: A read error may produce the germline difference seen at one junction end. The chain joins TRBV15 to TRBJ2-6; 7 bases line up with TRBD1. The CDR3 loop spans 15 amino acids. Per the germline V gene, CDR1 is LNHNV and CDR2 is YYDKDF (reference sequence). CDR3 sequence: CATGRDRAGANVLTF. For the CDR3, the DNA is TGTGCCACCGGCAGAGACAGGGCTGGGGCCAACGTCCTGACTTTC.

Details on this clonotype: The limits of the CDR3 on the DNA are not certain, so only TCRdb's listed CDR3 is given. The V gene is TRBV7-2, the J gene TRBJ2-3; TRBD2, the D gene given by the table, was not confirmed from the DNA. Germline V gene sequence: CDR1 SGHTA, CDR2 FQGNSA. The length of the CDR3 is 14 amino acids, counting both ends. The CDR3 reads CASRSAGTALHFGF.

The chain combines TRBV20-1 with TRBJ2-5; 8 bases align to TRBD1. Per germline, CDR1 DFQATT and CDR2 SNEGSKA (reference sequence). V was clipped by 4 bases and J by 5 bases; unmatched bases: 9. The CDR3 is 14 residues long. This chain's CDR3 is CSAIPDREGETQYF. The CDR3 DNA sequence: TGCAGTGCTATACCGGACAGGGAAGGGGAGACCCAGTACTTC.

The genes are TRBV20-1 and TRBJ1-1; 7 bases agree with TRBD1. This CDR3 region has 13 residues. Losses at the gene ends were 5 bases for V and 9 bases for J; bases not matched to a gene: 12. The germline V gene encodes CDR1 DFQATT and CDR2 SNEGSKA (reference sequence). The CDR3 bases are TGCAGTGCTCGAAGGGGGCTGGGAGAAAAAGCTTTCTTT. This encodes CSARRGLGEKAFF.

The rearrangement joins TRBV15 to TRBJ1-5; TRBD1 matches at 8 bases. V dropped 1 base and J dropped 7; count of bases not matched to a gene: 6. The germline gives CDR1 LNHNV, CDR2 YYDKDF (reference sequence). There are 15 residues in the CDR3. The CDR3 spells CATSRGGQGGQPQHF. The CDR3 DNA reads TGTGCCACCAGCAGAGGAGGACAGGGCGGGCAGCCCCAGCATTTT.

This chain connects TRBV19 to TRBJ1-6; D not certain. This CDR3 region has 14 residues. Trimming took 4 bases from V and 0 from J, leaving 4 bases between them. In germline, CDR1 is LNHDA, CDR2 SQIVND (reference sequence). The CDR3 sequence: CASSTLSYNSPLHF. As DNA, the CDR3 is TGTGCCAGTAGTACCCTCTCCTATAATTCACCCCTCCACTTT.

The rearrangement joins TRBV7-2 to TRBJ1-6; tentative D call: TRBD1 (5 bases). Germline V CDR1 and CDR2: SGHTA, FQGNSA. V lost 2 bases and J lost 13, with 24 bases in between. The CDR3 has 17 amino acids. The CDR3 loop is CASSLRARAGYTFPLHF. The CDR3 coding sequence is TGTGCCAGCAGCTTACGGGCCAGGGCGGGCTACACCTTCCCCCTCCACTTT.

As regards this clonotype: A read error may account for a junction end that differs from germline. This chain connects TRBV9 to TRBJ1-2; no definite D call. The CDR3 extends over 13 amino acids. Germline values: CDR1 SGDLS, CDR2 YYNGEE. CDR3 DNA sequence: TGTGCCAGCAGCACTGAAACCAACTATAGCTACCTCTTC. It yields the protein CASSTETNYSYLF.

The chain recombines TRBV7-2 with TRBJ1-4; the D is unclear. Looked up from germline, CDR1 is SGHTA and CDR2 is FQGNSA. The CDR3 totals 15 residues. Trimming removed 4 bases from V and 17 bases from J, with 26 bases in between. The CDR3 DNA follows: TGTGCCAGCAGCTCCACGGATTACTATAATGAGTACTTCTTTTTT. Amino acids: CASSSTDYYNEYFFF.